This T cell receptor (beta chain) is from a study of cytomegalovirus exposure and HLA in healthy donors. Study context: HLA-typed donors were the source of around 77 million unique TCRs held in an early data release.

It was with 60 Vbeta and 13 Jbeta primers that the PCR ran. Sequencing was performed with immunoSEQ multiplex PCR; in TCRdb, only in-frame clones are kept and a portion is missing. Of approximately 150,000 clones in the sample, about 80% were seen once. V lost 2 bases and J lost 3; bases outside the gene matches: 7. CDR3 length: 15 residues. The germline V gene has CDR1 SGHRS and CDR2 YFSETQ. Study-wide results and caveats: In vitro work confirmed that a few CMV-associated chains recognize CMV antigens. Analyzed later, most CMV-associated TCR beta chains appeared HLA-restricted. In a later analysis, common viral pathogens appeared linked to several of the most significant clusters.

Regarding this clone: Its specificity is unknown.

Source material: PBMCs. This chain joins TRBV5-1 and TRBJ2-7; 8 nucleotides align to TRBD1. This TCR came from a woman between 25 and 40 years old in good health and CMV-seropositive. CDR3 loop: CASSFWTGSSYEQYF. Here the CDR3 DNA reads TGCGCCAGCAGCTTTTGGACAGGGAGCAGCTACGAGCAGTACTTC.